The clone carrying this T cell receptor (beta chain) was seen once. These data belong to a study of blood T cell repertoires in COVID-19. Study background: Sample material is recorded as cDNA or gDNA derived from T cells, B-cell-depleted T cells, or PBMCs.

The participants were between about 18 and 90 years old and came from roughly 25 US areas. Membership in each cohort depended on participant-reported clinical history. Each exposed participant met a COVID-19 case in the 2 weeks preceding study entry. TCRdb's table, derived via immunoSEQ multiplex PCR, lists solely in-frame clones and lacks some. Of some 300,000 clones in the sample, approximately 89% were seen once. J lost 6 bases, V lost 6 bases, and 4 bases had no gene match. The CDR3 extends over 14 amino acids. The germline V gene encodes CDR1 SGHRS and CDR2 YFSETQ. The V call is TRBV5-1, the J call TRBJ2-1, with TRBD1 matching 12 bases. Sequenced: PBMCs or T cells enriched from blood (not recorded which). The clonotype originates from a woman in her 50s who had been exposed to COVID-19. The CDR3 DNA reads as TGCGCCAGCAAGGGACAGGGGGCAAGCAATGAGCAGTTCTTC. Amino acids: CASKGQGASNEQFF.